The rows below give T cell receptor beta chains drawn from one sample of a study of T-cell memory formation after mild COVID-19. MiXCR was run by TCRdb on the 5' RACE reads, yielding one entry per CDR3 protein. The table lists around 450,000 distinct CDR3 sequences, around 24% of them singletons, with 7.5% to 10% in the top ten. The sample taken for sequencing was PBMCs or a T cell subset sorted from them (not recorded which). All receptors come from an adult woman who had mild COVID-19 (a few samples of this study predate the infection). Cell type and time point are not known. Both conserved end residues are trimmed from each CDR3. For some rows the clone size is stated as once, few or many, or as a class when expanded; others skip it.

v_call	clone_size	cdr3_length	j_call	cdr3_aa
TRBV7-2	-	13	TRBJ2-7	ASSVLAGGPGEQY
TRBV9	-	15	TRBJ2-3	ASSLTWDSLRTDTQY
TRBV27	-	14	TRBJ1-5	ASSWTGRYSNQPQH
TRBV5-5	-	14	TRBJ1-2	ASSRADRVRESGYT
TRBV24-1	few	15	TRBJ2-5	ATSDPGPSGGEETQY
TRBV5-5	-	13	TRBJ1-4	ASSFGWQGYEKLF
TRBV13	few	13	TRBJ2-1	ASSSGTRTSNEQF
TRBV7-3	once	14	TRBJ2-1	ASSLSIAGGINEQF
TRBV7-9	few	13	TRBJ2-3	ASSLKRIVGDTQY
TRBV11-2	-	13	TRBJ1-4	ASSSGPGGGEKLF
TRBV29-1	many	13	TRBJ2-1	SVEDPVGRGNEQF
TRBV6-4	-	13	TRBJ2-3	ASRERPLSTDTQY
TRBV30	few	10	TRBJ2-3	AWRAADHTQY
TRBV12-3/TRBV12-4	many	10	TRBJ1-5	ASSFGSPPQH
TRBV7-9	few	13	TRBJ2-7	ASRSLAGVSYEQY